A selection of T cell receptor beta chains follows, all from one sample in a study of cytomegalovirus exposure and HLA in healthy donors. Measured with immunoSEQ multiplex PCR; TCRdb has only the in-frame clones, and not every one. Of about 130,000 clones in the sample, roughly 79% are singletons; the top ten hold 0.85% to 1.4%. The sequencing sample was made of PBMCs. These receptors were collected from a male donor in good health and CMV-seronegative. CDR3s include the opening cysteine and the closing phenylalanine or tryptophan. D genes are given only for firm matches. Size is omitted from some rows. Given values are once, few, many or a class for expanded clones.

DNA: TGTGCCTGGAGAATTAGCGGGGGACCCTACGAGCAGTACTTC
CDR3: CAWRISGGPYEQYF
size: NA
D: TRBD2
V: TRBV30
J: TRBJ2-7

DNA: TGTGCCAGCAGGGACTACCAAGAGACCCAGTACTTC
CDR3: CASRDYQETQYF
size: NA
D: NA
V: TRBV11-3
J: TRBJ2-5

DNA: TGTGCCAGTAGTATCGAAAGGGGGCGGCAGCCCCAGCATTTT
CDR3: CASSIERGRQPQHF
size: NA
D: TRBD1
V: TRBV19
J: TRBJ1-5

DNA: TGTGCCAGTAGTTTACAGGGCGGAGAGTATGGCTACACCTTC
CDR3: CASSLQGGEYGYTF
size: NA
D: NA
V: TRBV19
J: TRBJ1-2

DNA: TGTGCCAGCTCACCAGCGGCAGGGAGGGTTGAAGCTTTCTTT
CDR3: CASSPAAGRVEAFF
size: few
D: NA
V: TRBV18
J: TRBJ1-1

DNA: TGTGCCAGCAGTCCCATGGACAGGGTGAAGACCCAGTACTTC
CDR3: CASSPMDRVKTQYF
size: NA
D: TRBD1
V: TRBV27
J: TRBJ2-5

DNA: TGTGCCAGCAGTCGTAACACAGGGGCGGAGACCCAGTACTTC
CDR3: CASSRNTGAETQYF
size: NA
D: TRBD1
V: TRBV11-2
J: TRBJ2-5

DNA: TGCGCCAGCAGCCGGAGGGGGGGCCCCTTAGCCAACACTGAAGCTTTCTTT
CDR3: CASSRRGGPLANTEAFF
size: few
D: NA
V: TRBV4-3
J: TRBJ1-1

DNA: TGTGCCAGCAGCTTAGCAACCGCGGGCACCGGGGAGCTGTTTTTT
CDR3: CASSLATAGTGELFF
size: few
D: NA
V: TRBV7-2
J: TRBJ2-2

DNA: TGTGCCTGGAGTTCAGGGGTCCGTAATGAAAAACTGTTTTTT
CDR3: CAWSSGVRNEKLFF
size: once
D: NA
V: TRBV30
J: TRBJ1-4

DNA: TGTGCCAGCAGCCGAGAATGGGACAGGGGCTCCTACGAGCAGTACTTC
CDR3: CASSREWDRGSYEQYF
size: once
D: TRBD1
V: TRBV4-2
J: TRBJ2-7

DNA: TGTGCCAGCAGCTTGCGGGGAATAGGCTTTGACAATGAGCAGTTCTTC
CDR3: CASSLRGIGFDNEQFF
size: NA
D: NA
V: TRBV5-6
J: TRBJ2-1

DNA: TGTGCCAGCAGCGAGGACAGGTTCAGCACAGATACGCAGTATTTT
CDR3: CASSEDRFSTDTQYF
size: NA
D: TRBD1
V: TRBV25-1
J: TRBJ2-3

DNA: TGTGCCAGCAGTTCTTACGGGACAGGGTCGGGCGGGGAGCTGTTTTTT
CDR3: CASSSYGTGSGGELFF
size: NA
D: TRBD1
V: TRBV6-5
J: TRBJ2-2